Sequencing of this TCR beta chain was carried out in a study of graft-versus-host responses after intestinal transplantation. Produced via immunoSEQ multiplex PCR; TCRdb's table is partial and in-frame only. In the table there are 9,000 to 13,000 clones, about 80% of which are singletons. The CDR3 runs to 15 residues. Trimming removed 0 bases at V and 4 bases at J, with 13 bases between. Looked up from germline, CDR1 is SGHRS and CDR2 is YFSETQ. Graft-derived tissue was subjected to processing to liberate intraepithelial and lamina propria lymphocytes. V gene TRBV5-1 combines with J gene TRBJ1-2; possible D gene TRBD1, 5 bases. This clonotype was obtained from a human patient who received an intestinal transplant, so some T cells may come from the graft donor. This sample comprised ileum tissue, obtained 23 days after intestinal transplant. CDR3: CASSLAHGGTYGYTF. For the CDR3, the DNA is TGCGCCAGCAGCTTGGCCCATGGAGGGACCTATGGCTACACCTTC.